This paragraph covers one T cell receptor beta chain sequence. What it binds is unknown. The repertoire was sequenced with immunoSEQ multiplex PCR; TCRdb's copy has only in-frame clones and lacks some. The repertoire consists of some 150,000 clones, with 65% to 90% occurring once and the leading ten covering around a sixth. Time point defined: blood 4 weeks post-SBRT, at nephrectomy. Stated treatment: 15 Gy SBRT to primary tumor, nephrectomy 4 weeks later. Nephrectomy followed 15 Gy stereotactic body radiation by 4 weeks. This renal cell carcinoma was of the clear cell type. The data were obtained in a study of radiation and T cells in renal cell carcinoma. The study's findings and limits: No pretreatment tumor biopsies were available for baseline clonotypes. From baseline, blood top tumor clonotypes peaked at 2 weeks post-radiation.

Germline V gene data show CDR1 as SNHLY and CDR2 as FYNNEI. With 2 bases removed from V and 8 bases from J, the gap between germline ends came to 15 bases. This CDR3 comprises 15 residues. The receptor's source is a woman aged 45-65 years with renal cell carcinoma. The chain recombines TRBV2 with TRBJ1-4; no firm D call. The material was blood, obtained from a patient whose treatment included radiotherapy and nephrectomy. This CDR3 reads CASSERGHPLEKLFF. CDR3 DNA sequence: TGTGCCAGCAGTGAAAGAGGGCACCCCTTAGAAAAACTGTTTTTT.